Listed below are T cell receptor beta chains from one sample, sequenced in a study of CD8 T cells in ankylosing spondylitis. MiXCR was run by TCRdb on the 5' RACE reads, yielding one entry per CDR3 protein. The table includes fewer than 250,000 distinct CDR3 sequences, 15% to 20% detected once. Sequenced input: blood, either unsorted or a sorted T cell fraction (not recorded which). The receptor source for this set is a male donor with ankylosing spondylitis. The CDR3 runs from the conserved cysteine through the conserved F or W. The D gene is left open where the match is weak. Where a row states a size, it is once, few, many or the class of an expanded clone; other rows omit it.

J | D | size | V | DNA | CDR3
TRBJ2-5 | . | few | TRBV4-1 | TGCGCCAGCAGTCCAGGGGAACTACTCCAAGAGACCCAGTACTTC | CASSPGELLQETQYF
TRBJ2-7 | . | few | TRBV9 | TGTGCCAGCAGCGTACTCCCCGGGGGGACAGAGCAGTACTTC | CASSVLPGGTEQYF
TRBJ2-1 | TRBD2 | . | TRBV5-1 | TGCGCCAGCAGCCTACGACTAGCGGGAGAGGTGAATGAGCAGTTCTTC | CASSLRLAGEVNEQFF
TRBJ1-4 | TRBD1 | . | TRBV2 | TGTGCCAGCAGTGACGCCGACGACGGGACAGGGATTGAAAAACTGTTTTTT | CASSDADDGTGIEKLFF
TRBJ2-6 | TRBD2 | . | TRBV5-6 | TGTGCCAGCAGCTTGGTCCTTCTAGCGGGAGGGGACGCTGGGGCCAACGTCCTGACTTTC | CASSLVLLAGGDAGANVLTF
TRBJ2-1 | . | . | TRBV20-1 | TGCAGTGCTCTGGGAGGAGATGAGCAGTTCTTC | CSALGGDEQFF
TRBJ2-7 | . | . | TRBV2 | TGTGCCAGCAGTGAAGCCCCAGCCTACGAGCAGTACTTC | CASSEAPAYEQYF
TRBJ2-1 | TRBD2 | . | TRBV9 | TGTGCCAGCAGCGTTTGGCGGGAGGGCCTTGGGGGTGAGCAGTTCTTC | CASSVWREGLGGEQFF
TRBJ2-3 | TRBD1 | . | TRBV30 | TGTGCCTGGAGTTACAGGGGGAGCACAGATACGCAGTATTTT | CAWSYRGSTDTQYF
TRBJ2-3 | . | many | TRBV4-1 | TGCGCCAGCAGCCAAGATCTCATCACAGATACGCAGTATTTT | CASSQDLITDTQYF
TRBJ1-3 | . | . | TRBV20-1 | TGCAGTGCTAGCGCCTCTGGAAACACCATATATTTT | CSASASGNTIYF
TRBJ2-5 | . | few | TRBV9 | TGTGCCAGCAGCGTAGAGGGGGAACGGTACCAAGAGACCCAGTACTTC | CASSVEGERYQETQYF
TRBJ2-2 | . | few | TRBV2 | TGTGCCAGCAGTGAAGGCTCGGTCACCGGGGAGCTGTTTTTT | CASSEGSVTGELFF
TRBJ1-5 | . | . | TRBV5-5 | TGTGCCAGCAGGCGGACGGCCGTCGTGAGCGCGCCCCAGCATTTT | CASRRTAVVSAPQHF
TRBJ2-2 | . | few | TRBV9 | TGTGCCAGCAGCGTGGACGGGGAGCTGTTTTTT | CASSVDGELFF
TRBJ2-2 | . | . | TRBV7-8 | TGTGCCAGCCCCGGGCAGGGCGGGGAGCTGTTTTTT | CASPGQGGELFF
TRBJ1-6 | . | . | TRBV6-1 | TGTGCCAGCAGTGATGAGATTACAGGGTATTCACCCCTCCACTTT | CASSDEITGYSPLHF
TRBJ1-2 | . | few | TRBV20-1 | TGCAGTGCTAGGGAGGGGGATGGAAACTATGGCTACACCTTC | CSAREGDGNYGYTF
TRBJ1-2 | . | . | TRBV30 | TGTGCCTGGAGTCTCGGTTATGGCTACACCTTC | CAWSLGYGYTF
TRBJ2-7 | . | few | TRBV18 | TGTGCCAGCTCACCCCCGGACACCTTATACCACGAGCAGTACTTC | CASSPPDTLYHEQYF
TRBJ2-2 | TRBD2 | . | TRBV6-1 | TGTGCCAGCAGCCCTAGGGTGCTAGCGGGAGACGGGGAGCTGTTTTTT | CASSPRVLAGDGELFF
TRBJ1-1 | TRBD1 | . | TRBV5-6 | TGTGCCAGCAGCTGGGAGACAGGGGGGAACACTGAAGCTTTCTTT | CASSWETGGNTEAFF
TRBJ2-1 | . | few | TRBV5-1 | TGCGCCAGCACTCCGGACGATAATGAGCAGTTCTTC | CASTPDDNEQFF
TRBJ1-5 | . | . | TRBV6-5 | TGTGCCAGCAGTTATGGGAAAGGCCAGCCCCAGCATTTT | CASSYGKGQPQHF
TRBJ2-1 | . | few | TRBV12-3/TRBV12-4 | TGTGCCAGCAGTTTAGACAGTCCGAATCGCCAGTTCTTC | CASSLDSPNRQFF
TRBJ1-1 | TRBD1 | . | TRBV5-6 | TGTGCCAGCAGCTTGGGTGGGACAGGGCAAACTGAAGCTTTCTTT | CASSLGGTGQTEAFF
TRBJ1-4 | . | . | TRBV3-1 | TGTGCCAGCTGCCAAGCACGCAGGGGTAATGAAAAACTGTTTTTT | CASCQARRGNEKLFF
TRBJ2-7 | . | . | TRBV7-9 | TGTGCCAGCGGGGAGGGGACAGCCTCCTACGAGCAGTACTTC | CASGEGTASYEQYF
TRBJ1-5 | TRBD1 | . | TRBV20-1 | TGCAGTGCTGCCCCGGGACAGGGGTTCCATCAGCCCCAGCATTTT | CSAAPGQGFHQPQHF
TRBJ2-7 | TRBD2 | . | TRBV15 | TGTGCCACCAGCAGCTCGGCGGGGGGGTCCTTCACTTTCTACGAGCAGTACTTC | CATSSSAGGSFTFYEQYF
TRBJ1-1 | . | . | TRBV2 | TGTGCCAGCACCCAGGGTCCTAGGGCTTTCTTT | CASTQGPRAFF
TRBJ2-2 | . | . | TRBV4-2 | TGTGCCAGCAGCCAAGCGTCAGGTCAACGCACCGGGGAGCTGTTTTTT | CASSQASGQRTGELFF
TRBJ2-7 | TRBD2 | . | TRBV3-1 | TGTGCCAGCAGCCAAGTTGCTAGCGGGGGATCCTACGAGCAGTACTTC | CASSQVASGGSYEQYF
TRBJ2-7 | . | few | TRBV12-3/TRBV12-4 | TGTGCCAGCAGTTCGGGGGTTTCCTACGAGCAGTACTTC | CASSSGVSYEQYF
TRBJ2-1 | . | . | TRBV27 | TGTGCCAGCAGTTCCCTGGACACGCCGGGTAATGAGCAGTTCTTC | CASSSLDTPGNEQFF
TRBJ2-5 | TRBD2 | few | TRBV5-1 | TGCGCCAGCAGCTTGGCCTTGGCGGGGGGAGAACAAGAGACCCAGTACTTC | CASSLALAGGEQETQYF
TRBJ2-7 | . | . | TRBV28 | TGTGCCAGCAGCCTTTACAGGGCGCCGGGTAACGAGCAGTACTTC | CASSLYRAPGNEQYF
TRBJ2-7 | . | few | TRBV28 | TGTGCCAGCAGTTTTCCCGAGACCCTTTACGAGCAGTACTTC | CASSFPETLYEQYF
TRBJ2-7 | TRBD1 | . | TRBV29-1 | TGCAGCGTTGAAACCGGGACAGGGGAGGCCTCCTACGAGCAGTACTTC | CSVETGTGEASYEQYF
TRBJ2-2 | TRBD2 | . | TRBV29-1 | TGCAGCGTTCTACCGGGGGGAACCGGGGAGCTGTTTTTT | CSVLPGGTGELFF
TRBJ2-2 | TRBD1 | . | TRBV20-1 | TGCAGTGCTAGGCCTGCCGGGACAGCGAACACCGGGGAGCTGTTTTTT | CSARPAGTANTGELFF
TRBJ2-3 | TRBD2 | few | TRBV12-5 | TGTGCTAGTGGTTTAGCGGGAGTTGCGGAAGATACGCAGTATTTT | CASGLAGVAEDTQYF